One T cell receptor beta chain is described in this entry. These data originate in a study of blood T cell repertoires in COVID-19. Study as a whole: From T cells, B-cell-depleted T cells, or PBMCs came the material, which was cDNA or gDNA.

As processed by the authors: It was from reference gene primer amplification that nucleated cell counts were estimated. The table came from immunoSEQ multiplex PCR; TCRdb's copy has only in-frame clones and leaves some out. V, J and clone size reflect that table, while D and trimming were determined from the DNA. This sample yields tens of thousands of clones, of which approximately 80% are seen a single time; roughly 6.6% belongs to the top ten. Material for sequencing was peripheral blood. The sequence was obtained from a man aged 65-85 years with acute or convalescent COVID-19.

CDR3 residues: CASTSRGGTYEQYF. The CDR3 DNA reads as TGTGCCAGTACCTCCAGGGGCGGCACCTACGAGCAGTACTTC. V usage is TRBV19 and J usage is TRBJ2-7, with D possibly matching TRBD1 (6 bases). The ends were cut back, 7 bases at V and 2 bases at J, with 15 bases in the middle. The CDR3 loop spans 14 amino acids. Germline V gene sequence: CDR1 LNHDA, CDR2 SQIVND (reference sequence).